These T cell receptor beta chains were read from a single sample in a study of radiotherapy plus CTLA-4 blockade in lung cancer. Clones were sequenced by immunoSEQ multiplex PCR, and TCRdb holds only the in-frame ones, with some missing. The sample includes 40,000 to 50,000 clones, about 81% of them seen just once. The specimen was peripheral blood, collected from a patient treated with radiotherapy plus ipilimumab. The source is a human donor with non-small cell lung cancer who had stable disease on radiotherapy plus ipilimumab. Both conserved end residues are part of each CDR3. A D gene is named only where the DNA matches it firmly. Clone size appears in some rows only: once, few, many, or a class for an expanded clone.

size	D	V	J	DNA	CDR3
-	TRBD1	TRBV6-6	TRBJ1-5	TGTGCCAGCAGTCATGGACAGGGGCAGCCCCAGCATTTT	CASSHGQGQPQHF
-	-	TRBV5-5	TRBJ1-5	TGTGCCAGCAGCTTGGAGCAGGGCCCCACCAATCAGCCCCAGCATTTT	CASSLEQGPTNQPQHF
-	TRBD1	TRBV10-1	TRBJ2-1	TGCGCCAGCAGTGAGTCGAGGGACAGCTCCTACAATGAGCAGTTCTTC	CASSESRDSSYNEQFF
-	-	TRBV2	TRBJ2-7	TGTGCCAGCAAGAGGGAGCGGGTGCTTTCCTACGAGCAGTACTTC	CASKRERVLSYEQYF
once	TRBD1	TRBV19	TRBJ2-3	TGTGCCAGTAGCCCGGGACAGTCCACAGATACGCAGTATTTT	CASSPGQSTDTQYF
-	-	TRBV27	TRBJ2-3	TGTGCCAGCAGCCTAGGGGGCACAGATACGCAGTATTTT	CASSLGGTDTQYF
few	-	TRBV4-1	TRBJ1-3	TGCGCCAGCAGCCAATGGGGCCTGCCGGGAAACACCATATATTTT	CASSQWGLPGNTIYF
few	TRBD1	TRBV7-2	TRBJ2-1	TGTGCCAGCAGCTTAGCGCAGACAGGGAGTTCCTACAATGAGCAGTTCTTC	CASSLAQTGSSYNEQFF
-	TRBD2	TRBV19	TRBJ2-5	TGTGCCAGTAGCTCCGAGGGACTAGCGGGTGCCATGGAGACCCAGTACTTC	CASSSEGLAGAMETQYF
-	-	TRBV28	TRBJ1-4	TGTGCCAGCAGCCCCCCCAGAACAACTAATGAAAAACTGTTTTTT	CASSPPRTTNEKLFF
few	-	TRBV2	TRBJ2-6	TGTGCCAGCAGTTACTCTGGGGCCAACGTCCTGACTTTC	CASSYSGANVLTF
-	-	TRBV7-2	TRBJ2-5	TGTGCCAGCAGCTTAGTAGCAGGACAGTACCAAGAGACCCAGTACTTC	CASSLVAGQYQETQYF
-	TRBD2	TRBV28	TRBJ2-7	TGTGCCAGCAGTTCCCCTTGGGGGGTAGCGGGCTCCTACGAGCAGTACTTC	CASSSPWGVAGSYEQYF
-	TRBD2	TRBV7-9	TRBJ2-7	TGTGCCAGCAGCAAATCATCTAGCGGGAGGGCCTACGAGCAGTACTTC	CASSKSSSGRAYEQYF
-	TRBD1	TRBV6-6	TRBJ1-3	TGTGCCAGCAGTGTCGACAGGGGTAGTGGAAACACCATATATTTT	CASSVDRGSGNTIYF
few	-	TRBV4-3	TRBJ2-1	TGCGCCAGCAGGGCAGGCCCGCGGGATGAGCAGTTCTTC	CASRAGPRDEQFF
-	TRBD2	TRBV2	TRBJ2-1	TGTGCCAGCAGTGTCGGACTAGCGGGAGGCAATGAGCAGTTCTTC	CASSVGLAGGNEQFF
-	TRBD2	TRBV7-2	TRBJ2-5	TGTGCCAGCAGCTCGGGACTAGCGGGAGTATACGAGACCCAGTACTTC	CASSSGLAGVYETQYF
-	TRBD2	TRBV19	TRBJ2-1	TGTGCCAGTAGTATAGCGGGAGGCAACAATGAGCAGTTCTTC	CASSIAGGNNEQFF
-	TRBD1	TRBV29-1	TRBJ1-1	TGCAGCGTTGAAGCTGGACAGGGGTACACTGAAGCTTTCTTT	CSVEAGQGYTEAFF
-	-	TRBV5-1	TRBJ2-2	TGCGCCAGCAGCTTGGAATCCCGGAACACCGGGGAGCTGTTTTTT	CASSLESRNTGELFF
once	-	TRBV19	TRBJ2-2	TGTGCCAGTAGTATAGCCTGGGACACCTTCACCGGGGAGCTGTTTTTT	CASSIAWDTFTGELFF
-	TRBD2	TRBV18	TRBJ2-7	TGTGCCAGCTCACCACCTGCTAGCGGGAGGAAACCATCCTACGAGCAGTACTTC	CASSPPASGRKPSYEQYF
-	TRBD2	TRBV5-6	TRBJ2-1	TGTGCCAGCAGCCGAGCGGGGAATGAGCAGTTCTTC	CASSRAGNEQFF
-	TRBD2	TRBV28	TRBJ2-1	TGTGCCAGCAGGCGGACTAGCGGGAGATGGGCCTCCTACAATGAGCAGTTCTTC	CASRRTSGRWASYNEQFF
-	-	TRBV6-5	TRBJ1-2	TGTGCCAGCAGTTACTCCAGGACAGTCAACTATGGCTACACCTTC	CASSYSRTVNYGYTF
-	-	TRBV6-1	TRBJ1-1	TGTGCCAGCCGTCGTCTCTCGAACACTGAAGCTTTCTTT	CASRRLSNTEAFF
-	TRBD1	TRBV5-1	TRBJ2-1	TGCGCCAGCAGCTTGGCCGGGACAGGGGGCAACAATGAGCAGTTCTTC	CASSLAGTGGNNEQFF
once	-	TRBV27	TRBJ1-6	TGTGCCAGCAGTTTATCTTCCCGGTATAATTCACCCCTCCACTTT	CASSLSSRYNSPLHF
medium-sized	-	TRBV6-5	TRBJ1-2	TGTGCCAGCAGTTACGTCAGGGGAAACTATGGCTACACCTTC	CASSYVRGNYGYTF
-	-	TRBV28	TRBJ2-7	TGTGCCAGCACCAGACAGACAGGAAACTCCTACGAGCAGTACTTC	CASTRQTGNSYEQYF
-	TRBD1	TRBV7-2	TRBJ2-7	TGTGCCAGCAGCCCCCAACAGGGGGCCTACGAGCAGTACTTC	CASSPQQGAYEQYF
-	TRBD1	TRBV7-2	TRBJ1-1	TGTGCCAGCAGCTGGACATACAGGGGTGAAGCTTTCTTT	CASSWTYRGEAFF
-	-	TRBV21-1	TRBJ2-7	TGTGCCAGCAGAATTTCCCTAGCTACACGTTTAGACGAGCAGTACTTC	CASRISLATRLDEQYF
-	TRBD2	TRBV6-5	TRBJ2-7	TGTGCCAGCAGTTACGGGACTAGCGGGACCTACGAGCAGTACTTC	CASSYGTSGTYEQYF
-	TRBD2	TRBV7-3	TRBJ2-7	TGTGCCAGCAGCCTCACCGGACTAGACGAGCAGTACTTC	CASSLTGLDEQYF
-	-	TRBV11-2	TRBJ1-4	TGTGCCAGCAGCCCCTACAGAGGGGAGGTTAATGAAAAACTGTTTTTT	CASSPYRGEVNEKLFF
-	TRBD2	TRBV4-1	TRBJ2-7	TGCGCCAGCAGCCAAACTAGCGGGGTCCAGGAGCAGTACTTC	CASSQTSGVQEQYF
-	TRBD1	TRBV2	TRBJ1-5	TGTGCCAGCAGTGAAGCGAGGAGAGGTTCCGTGCTTACAGGGGGCCTTAATCAGCCCCAGCATTTT	CASSEARRGSVLTGGLNQPQHF
once	TRBD2	TRBV10-1	TRBJ2-5	TGCGCCAGCAGCGCCGGACTAGCGGGCCAAGAGACCCAGTACTTC	CASSAGLAGQETQYF
once	-	TRBV27	TRBJ2-7	TGTGCCAGCAGTCCATCGGCAGGAAAGATATCCTACGAGCAGTACTTC	CASSPSAGKISYEQYF
-	-	TRBV11-1	TRBJ2-1	TGTGCCAGCAGCCCCCTACAGGGCTCCTACAATGAGCAGTTCTTC	CASSPLQGSYNEQFF
-	TRBD1	TRBV19	TRBJ2-6	TGTGCCAGTTCCGGGACAGGGGGCTCTGGGGCCAACGTCCTGACTTTC	CASSGTGGSGANVLTF
-	TRBD1	TRBV28	TRBJ2-7	TGTGCCAGCAGCGGGACAGGGGGCTTCAACGAGCAGTACTTC	CASSGTGGFNEQYF
-	TRBD2	TRBV7-9	TRBJ2-3	TGTGCCAGCAGCTTACCCGGACTAGCGGGAGGGGGGCAGTATTTT	CASSLPGLAGGGQYF
-	-	TRBV27	TRBJ2-1	TGTGCCAGCAGTTTTTCCAGGTACAATGAGCAGTTCTTC	CASSFSRYNEQFF
-	-	TRBV5-4	TRBJ2-5	TGTGCCAGCAGCTTGATGGGGAGTGCGGAGACCCAGTACTTC	CASSLMGSAETQYF
-	-	TRBV28	TRBJ2-3	TGTGCCAGCAGTCGGGGGGCGGCGCGATCAGATACGCAGTATTTT	CASSRGAARSDTQYF